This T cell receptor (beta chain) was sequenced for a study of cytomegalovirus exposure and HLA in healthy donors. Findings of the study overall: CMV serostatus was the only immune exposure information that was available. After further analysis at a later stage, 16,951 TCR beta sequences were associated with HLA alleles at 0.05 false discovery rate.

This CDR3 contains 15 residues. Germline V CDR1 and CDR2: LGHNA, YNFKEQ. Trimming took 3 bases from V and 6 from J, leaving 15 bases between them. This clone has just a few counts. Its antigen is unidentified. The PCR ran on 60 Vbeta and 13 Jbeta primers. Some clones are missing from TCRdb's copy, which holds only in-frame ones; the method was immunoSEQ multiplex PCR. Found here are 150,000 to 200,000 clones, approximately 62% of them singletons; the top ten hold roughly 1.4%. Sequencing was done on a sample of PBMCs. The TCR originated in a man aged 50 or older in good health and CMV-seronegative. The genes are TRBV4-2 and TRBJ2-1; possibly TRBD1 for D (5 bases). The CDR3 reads CASSQGQGHPNEQFF. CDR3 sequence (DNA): TGTGCCAGCAGCCAGGGGCAGGGCCACCCCAATGAGCAGTTCTTC.